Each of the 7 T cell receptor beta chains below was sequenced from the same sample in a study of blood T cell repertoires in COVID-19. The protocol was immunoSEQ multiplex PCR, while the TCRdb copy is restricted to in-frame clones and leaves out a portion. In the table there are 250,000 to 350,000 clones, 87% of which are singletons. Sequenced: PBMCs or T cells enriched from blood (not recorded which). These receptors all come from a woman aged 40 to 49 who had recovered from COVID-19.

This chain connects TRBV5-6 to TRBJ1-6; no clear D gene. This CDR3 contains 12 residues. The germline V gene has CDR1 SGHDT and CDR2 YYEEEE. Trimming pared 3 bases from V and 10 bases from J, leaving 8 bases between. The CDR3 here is CASSSGVSPLHF. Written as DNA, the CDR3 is TGTGCCAGCAGCTCCGGGGTCTCACCCCTCCACTTT.

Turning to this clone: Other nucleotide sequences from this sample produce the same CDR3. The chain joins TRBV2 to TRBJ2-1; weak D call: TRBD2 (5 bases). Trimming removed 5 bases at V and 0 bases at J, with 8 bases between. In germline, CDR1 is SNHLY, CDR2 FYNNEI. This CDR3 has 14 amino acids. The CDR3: CASSLASSYNEQFF. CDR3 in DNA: TGTGCCAGCAGTCTAGCAAGCTCCTACAATGAGCAGTTCTTC. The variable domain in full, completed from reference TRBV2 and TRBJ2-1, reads EPEVTQTPSHQVTQMGQEVILRCVPISNHLYFYWYRQILGQKVEFLVSFYNNEISEKSEIFDDQFSVERPDGSNFTLKIRSTKLEDSAMYFCASSLASSYNEQFFGPGTRLTVL.

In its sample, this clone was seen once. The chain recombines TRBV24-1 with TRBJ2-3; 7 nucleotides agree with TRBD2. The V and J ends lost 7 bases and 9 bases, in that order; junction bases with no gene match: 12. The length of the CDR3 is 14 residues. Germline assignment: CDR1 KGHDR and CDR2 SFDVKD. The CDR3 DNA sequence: TGTGCCACCAGCGGAGCGGAGGGACTACACACGCAGTATTTT. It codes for CATSGAEGLHTQYF.

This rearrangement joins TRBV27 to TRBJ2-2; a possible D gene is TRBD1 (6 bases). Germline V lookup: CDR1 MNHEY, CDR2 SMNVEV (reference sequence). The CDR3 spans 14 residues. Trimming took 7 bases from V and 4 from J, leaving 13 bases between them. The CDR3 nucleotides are TGTGCCAGCACCCTCATGGGGGCCACCGGGGAGCTGTTTTTT. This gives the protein CASTLMGATGELFF.

For the CDR3, the DNA is TGTGCCAGCAGGGGGACAGTAGATGAAAAACTGTTTTTT. Encoded protein: CASRGTVDEKLFF. This chain links TRBV2 with TRBJ1-4, with 7 positions matching TRBD1. V shed 6 bases, J shed 6 bases, and the junction held 4 bases outside the gene matches. The V gene's germline CDR1 is SNHLY and CDR2 FYNNEI. This CDR3 spans 13 amino acids.

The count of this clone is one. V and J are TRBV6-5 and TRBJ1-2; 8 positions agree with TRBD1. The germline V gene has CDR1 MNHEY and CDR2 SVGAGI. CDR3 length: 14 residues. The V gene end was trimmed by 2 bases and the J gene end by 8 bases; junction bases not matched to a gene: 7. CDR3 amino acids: CASSYGYRGEGYTF. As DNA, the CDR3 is TGTGCCAGCAGTTACGGGTACAGGGGGGAAGGCTACACCTTC.

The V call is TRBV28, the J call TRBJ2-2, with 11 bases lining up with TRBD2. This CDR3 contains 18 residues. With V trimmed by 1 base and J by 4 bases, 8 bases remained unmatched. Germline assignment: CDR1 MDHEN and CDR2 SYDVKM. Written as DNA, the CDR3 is TGTGCCAGCAGTTTATCCGTGTGGCTAGCGGGAGGCACCGGGGAGCTGTTTTTT. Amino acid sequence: CASSLSVWLAGGTGELFF.